The clone carrying this T cell receptor beta chain came up many times. As yet, its antigen is unknown. The CDR3 is 14 residues long. Germline trimming cut 5 bases from V and 0 bases from J; bases unmatched to any gene: 4. TCRdb recomputed calls from the 5' RACE reads with MiXCR, one row per CDR3 protein. The data hold about 350,000 distinct CDR3 sequences, with roughly an eighth observed a single time. This specimen belongs to a study of T-cell memory formation after mild COVID-19. The overall study: TCR clusters showed largely donor specificity.

Study results and caveats: Clones that shrank (day 15 to 85) were balanced CD4/CD8, whereas later expanders leaned CD4+. The finding that pre-infection memory included some responding clones suggested that cross-reactive memory joined.

This sequence originates from a man between 18 and 35 years old who had mild COVID-19 (a few samples of this study predate the infection). Cell type and time point are not known. The chain combines TRBV12-3 or TRBV12-4 with TRBJ2-7; 7 bases match TRBD1. The sequenced sample was PBMCs or a T cell subset sorted from them (not recorded which). CDR3 DNA sequence: TGTGCCAGCAGTCCGGACAGGTCCTCCTACGAGCAGTACTTC. It yields the protein CASSPDRSSYEQYF.